One and the same sample provided the 24 T cell receptor beta chains below, sequenced in a study of cytotoxic CD8 clonotypes in ibrutinib-treated CLL. Repertoires were generated with immunoSEQ multiplex PCR, while TCRdb's copy carries only in-frame clones and drops some. The sample records 150,000 to 200,000 clones, approximately 84% being singletons. The sequencing used PBMCs, collected after 24 months of ibrutinib treatment. These receptor sequences come from a human donor with chronic lymphocytic leukemia.

This chain joins TRBV6-5 and TRBJ1-5, with a possible D match to TRBD1 (6 bases). Between the trimmed V and J ends, which lost 6 bases and 6 bases, there was a span of 15 bases. Germline assignment: CDR1 MNHEY and CDR2 SVGAGI. The length of the CDR3 is 14 residues. The CDR3 loop reads CASRKGGITQPQHF. Here the CDR3 DNA reads TGTGCCAGCAGAAAGGGGGGGATAACTCAGCCCCAGCATTTT.

This rearrangement joins TRBV7-9 to TRBJ2-3; TRBD2 aligns across 11 bases. The junction had 11 bases not matched to a gene; V was cut back by 10 bases and J by 5 bases. This CDR3 is built from 15 residues. Germline V gene sequence: CDR1 SEHNR, CDR2 FQNEAQ (reference sequence). The CDR3 protein is CAIPGGTSGLDTQYF. The CDR3 nucleotides read TGTGCCATCCCCGGGGGGACTAGCGGCCTAGATACGCAGTATTTT.

The chain is built from TRBV2 and TRBJ2-7; TRBD2 aligns across 14 bases. CDR3 length: 16 residues. The germline CDR1 and CDR2 sequences are SNHLY and FYNNEI. The junction had 9 bases not matched to a gene; V was cut back by 6 bases and J by 5 bases. CDR3 DNA: TGTGCCAGCAGCCCCATGGGACTAGCGGGAGTCGACGAGCAGTACTTC. The encoded protein is CASSPMGLAGVDEQYF.

This rearrangement joins TRBV5-5 to TRBJ1-1, with D perhaps matching TRBD1 (5 bases). This CDR3 has 16 amino acids. Germline V gene lookup returns CDR1 SGHKS and CDR2 YYEKEE (reference sequence). Trimming shortened V by 0 bases and J by 3 bases, and 15 bases separated the two germline ends. The CDR3 spells CASSLVRGAGYTEAFF. CDR3 nucleotides: TGTGCCAGCAGCTTGGTCCGCGGGGCTGGGTACACTGAAGCTTTCTTT.

This chain connects TRBV28 to TRBJ2-7; 11 nucleotides line up with TRBD2. V gave up 5 bases and J gave up 12 bases; unmatched junction bases: 3. In germline, CDR1 is MDHEN, CDR2 SYDVKM. CDR3 length: 11 residues. The CDR3 loop is CASSRLAGLYF. The CDR3 DNA follows: TGTGCCAGCAGTAGACTAGCGGGACTGTACTTC.

In this sample, this clone turned up a few times. The chain couples TRBV15 to TRBJ2-6; 11 nucleotides line up with TRBD1. The CDR3 loop spans 19 amino acids. V gave up 2 bases and J gave up 0 bases; unmatched junction bases: 6. From germline, CDR1 is LNHNV and CDR2 YYDKDF (reference sequence). The CDR3 nucleotides read TGTGCCACCAGCAGACGGGGACAGGGGGTAGGCTCTGGGGCCAACGTCCTGACTTTC. Protein: CATSRRGQGVGSGANVLTF.

The chain links TRBV4-3 to TRBJ2-5; D is uncertain. Germline CDR1 and CDR2: LGHNA and YSLEER. This CDR3 spans 13 amino acids. V was cut by 0 bases and J by 5 bases, with 7 bases left in between. In nucleotides, the CDR3 is TGCGCCAGCAGCCAAGATTTTGGCGAGACCCAGTACTTC. It is translated as CASSQDFGETQYF.

As regards this clone: This specimen includes other DNA sequences encoding the same CDR3. The gene calls are TRBV30 and TRBJ1-1; perhaps TRBD1 as D (6 bases). The CDR3 has 14 amino acids. Germline lookup yields CDR1 GTSNPN and CDR2 SVGIG (reference sequence). Trimming removed 0 bases at V and 2 bases at J, with 10 bases between. The CDR3: CAWSVRGGNTEAFF. The CDR3 DNA reads TGTGCCTGGAGTGTAAGGGGGGGTAACACTGAAGCTTTCTTT.

The rearrangement uses TRBV5-1 and TRBJ2-6, with a weak D call TRBD2 (5 bases). Germline V lookup: CDR1 SGHRS, CDR2 YFSETQ. The V end was cut by 0 bases, the J end by 4 bases, with 11 bases between. The CDR3 is made up of 16 amino acids. The CDR3 bases are TGCGCCAGCAGCTTGGCTACGGGGAGAGGGGCCAACGTCCTGACTTTC. Translating it yields CASSLATGRGANVLTF.

The chain has TRBV5-5 and TRBJ1-5; 7 nucleotides line up with TRBD1. This CDR3 has 15 residues. CDR1 is SGHKS and CDR2 is YYEKEE in the germline V gene (reference sequence). The junction had 5 bases not matched to a gene; V was cut back by 4 bases and J by 1 base. CDR3 residues: CASSPATGSNQPQHF. The CDR3 region has the DNA TGTGCCAGCAGCCCAGCGACAGGGAGCAATCAGCCCCAGCATTTT.

The V gene is TRBV7-2, the J gene TRBJ2-3; 9 bases match TRBD2. Trimming at V came to 5 bases and at J to 6 bases, leaving 9 bases not matched to a gene. The V gene's germline CDR1 is SGHTA and CDR2 FQGNSA. This CDR3 comprises 15 residues. The CDR3 DNA reads as TGTGCCAGCAGCGTCCTCGGGGCGGGAGGGGATACGCAGTATTTT. Its protein product is CASSVLGAGGDTQYF.

The chain combines TRBV7-3 with TRBJ2-5; D gene uncertain. CDR3 length: 15 residues. Germline lookup yields CDR1 SGHTA and CDR2 FQGTGA. Trimming left V 2 bases short and J 5 bases short, with 15 bases between. The CDR3 sequence is CASSLLSQAGETQYF. In DNA form, the CDR3 reads TGTGCCAGCAGCTTACTATCGCAGGCCGGGGAGACCCAGTACTTC.

The gene calls are TRBV28 and TRBJ1-1, with a weak D call TRBD1 (5 bases). Trimming took off 2 bases at V and 0 bases at J, with 7 bases between the two ends. The germline V gene encodes CDR1 MDHEN and CDR2 SYDVKM. The CDR3 sequence is 14 residues long. This chain's CDR3 is CASSLKGLNTEAFF. In nucleotides, the CDR3 is TGTGCCAGCAGTTTAAAGGGACTGAACACTGAAGCTTTCTTT.

The chain uses TRBV27 and TRBJ1-1; 7 bases agree with TRBD1. CDR1 MNHEY and CDR2 SMNVEV come from the germline V gene (reference sequence). This CDR3 is 14 amino acids long. Trimming took 4 bases from V and 6 from J; bases not matched to a gene: 8. The CDR3 sequence: CASSWGTVRSEAFF. The CDR3 nucleotides read TGTGCCAGCAGTTGGGGGACAGTGAGATCTGAAGCTTTCTTT.

This rearrangement joins TRBV7-3 to TRBJ2-2, with 12 bases fitting TRBD2. Trimming removed 5 bases from V and 7 bases from J; junction bases left unmatched: 8. In germline, CDR1 is SGHTA, CDR2 FQGTGA. This CDR3 is built from 16 residues. In nucleotides, the CDR3 is TGTGCCAGCAGCCCTAGCGGGAGGGCCGTTAACGGGGAGCTGTTTTTT. This sequence encodes CASSPSGRAVNGELFF.

The V gene is TRBV6-6, the J gene TRBJ2-5; 9 nucleotides match TRBD1. CDR1 is MNHNY, CDR2 SVGAGI, per germline (reference sequence). Losses at the gene ends were 2 bases for V and 5 bases for J; bases not matched to a gene: 3. The CDR3 loop spans 14 amino acids. The CDR3 loop reads CASSYGTGSETQYF. In DNA, the CDR3 is TGTGCCAGCAGTTACGGGACAGGGAGTGAGACCCAGTACTTC.

The gene calls are TRBV7-2 and TRBJ2-2; possibly TRBD2 for D (7 bases). The CDR3 runs to 16 residues. The V and J ends lost 7 bases and 5 bases respectively, with 20 bases between them. CDR1 is SGHTA, CDR2 FQGNSA, per germline. CDR3: CASTPGGRGPTGELFF. The CDR3 DNA reads TGTGCCAGCACCCCCGGGGGGCGGGGGCCAACCGGGGAGCTGTTTTTT.

The chain is built from TRBV4-1 and TRBJ2-4; 7 bases map to TRBD1. Trimming at V came to 4 bases and at J to 7 bases, leaving 1 base not matched to a gene. Germline values: CDR1 MGHRA, CDR2 YSYEKL. This CDR3 spans 12 amino acids. The CDR3: CASSLQGNIQYF. In nucleotides, the CDR3 is TGCGCCAGCAGCCTACAGGGGAACATTCAGTACTTC.

V and J are TRBV7-9 and TRBJ1-2; 7 nucleotides agree with TRBD1. V trimming: 0 bases; J trimming: 4 bases; junction bases outside the gene matches: 11. The CDR3 extends over 17 amino acids. Germline V gene data show CDR1 as SEHNR and CDR2 as FQNEAQ (reference sequence). DNA of the CDR3: TGTGCCAGCAGCTTAGCTCCGGGCGGGGACAGAATCTATGGCTACACCTTC. Translating it yields CASSLAPGGDRIYGYTF.

The chain couples TRBV11-3 to TRBJ2-1; 10 bases are a match to TRBD2. Trimming removed 5 bases from V and 5 bases from J; junction bases left unmatched: 9. Germline assignment: CDR1 SGHNT and CDR2 YENEEA. This CDR3 has 16 amino acids. For the CDR3, the DNA is TGTGCCAGCAGCGTAAGACCGGGACTAGCGAACAATGAGCAGTTCTTC. As protein: CASSVRPGLANNEQFF.

The chain combines TRBV13 with TRBJ2-7; no clear D. This CDR3 is built from 14 residues. Germline V gene sequence: CDR1 PRHDT, CDR2 FYEKMQ (reference sequence). V was shortened by 5 bases and J by 7 bases, with 18 bases between the two germline ends. Here the CDR3 DNA reads TGTGCCAGCAGCGTACGATTGCCCCCCCAGGAGCAGTACTTC. Translated: CASSVRLPPQEQYF.

V gene TRBV7-2 combines with J gene TRBJ1-4, with TRBD1 matching over 9 bases. The CDR3 sequence is 15 residues long. CDR1 and CDR2 from the germline V gene are SGHTA and FQGNSA. V dropped 5 bases and J dropped 6; count of bases not matched to a gene: 7. The CDR3 DNA is TGTGCCAGCAGCCGCGGGACAGGGTTATATGAAAAACTGTTTTTT. Translating gives CASSRGTGLYEKLFF.

This chain links TRBV7-2 with TRBJ1-3; D call uncertain. This CDR3 region has 16 residues. V lost 5 bases to trimming and J lost 0 bases, with 14 bases between them. Germline CDR1 reads SGHTA; CDR2 reads FQGNSA. The CDR3 loop reads CASSVSGGHSGNTIYF. Written as DNA, the CDR3 is TGTGCCAGCAGCGTATCAGGAGGCCACTCTGGAAACACCATATATTTT.

The rearrangement links TRBV5-1 to TRBJ2-2, with TRBD2 identical over 11 bases. The CDR3 runs to 15 residues. Germline loops: CDR1 SGHRS, CDR2 YFSETQ. With 4 bases clipped from V and 6 bases from J, the junction kept 5 bases outside the gene matches. CDR3 coding DNA: TGCGCCAGCAGCCCTAGCGGGAGGCCCTCCGGGGAGCTGTTTTTT. Its translation: CASSPSGRPSGELFF.